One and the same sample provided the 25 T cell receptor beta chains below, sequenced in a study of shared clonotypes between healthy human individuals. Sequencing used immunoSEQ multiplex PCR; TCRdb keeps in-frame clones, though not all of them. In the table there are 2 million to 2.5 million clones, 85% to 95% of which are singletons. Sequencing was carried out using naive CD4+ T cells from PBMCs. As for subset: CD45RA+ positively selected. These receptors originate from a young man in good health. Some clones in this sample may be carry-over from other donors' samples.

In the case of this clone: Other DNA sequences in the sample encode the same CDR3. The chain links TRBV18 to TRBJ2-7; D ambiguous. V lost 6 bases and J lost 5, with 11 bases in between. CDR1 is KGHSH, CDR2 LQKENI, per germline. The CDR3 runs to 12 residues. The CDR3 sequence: CASSPRLDEQYF. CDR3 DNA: TGTGCCAGCTCCCCCCGGCTCGACGAGCAGTACTTC.

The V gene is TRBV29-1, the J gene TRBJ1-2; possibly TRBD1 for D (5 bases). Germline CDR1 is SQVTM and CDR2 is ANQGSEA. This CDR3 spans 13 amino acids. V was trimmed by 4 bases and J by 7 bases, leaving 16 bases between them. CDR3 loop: CSVVGRIPAGYTF. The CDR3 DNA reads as TGCAGCGTTGTGGGACGTATCCCCGCTGGCTACACCTTC. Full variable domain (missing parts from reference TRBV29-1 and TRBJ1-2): SAVISQKPSRDICQRGTSLTIQCQVDSQVTMMFWYRQQPGQSLTLIATANQGSEATYESGFVIDKFPISRPNLTFSTLTVSNMSPEDSSIYLCSVVGRIPAGYTFGSGTRLTVV.

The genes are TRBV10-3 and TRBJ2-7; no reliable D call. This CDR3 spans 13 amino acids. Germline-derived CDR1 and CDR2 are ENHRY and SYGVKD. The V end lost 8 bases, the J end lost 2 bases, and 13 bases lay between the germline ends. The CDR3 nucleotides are TGTGCCATCCAGATACACCTCACCTACGAGCAGTACTTC. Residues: CAIQIHLTYEQYF.

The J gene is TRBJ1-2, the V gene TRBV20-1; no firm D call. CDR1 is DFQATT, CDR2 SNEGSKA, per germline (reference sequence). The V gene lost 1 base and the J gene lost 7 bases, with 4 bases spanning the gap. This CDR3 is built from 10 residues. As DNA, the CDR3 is TGCAGTGCTAGAGCGGTTGGCTACACCTTC. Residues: CSARAVGYTF.

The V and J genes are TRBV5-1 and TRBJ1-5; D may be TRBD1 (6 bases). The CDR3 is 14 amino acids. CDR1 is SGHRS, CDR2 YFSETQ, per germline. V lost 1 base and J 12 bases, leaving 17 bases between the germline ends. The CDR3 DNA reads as TGCGCCAGCAGCTTGTTTGGGGGCGGCCAGGACCAGCATTTT. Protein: CASSLFGGGQDQHF.

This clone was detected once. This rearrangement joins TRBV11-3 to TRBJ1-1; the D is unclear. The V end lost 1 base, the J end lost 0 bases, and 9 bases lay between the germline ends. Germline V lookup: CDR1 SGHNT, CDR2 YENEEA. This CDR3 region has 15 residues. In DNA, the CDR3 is TGTGCCAGCAGCTTAGGTGGGGAGATGAACACTGAAGCTTTCTTT. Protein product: CASSLGGEMNTEAFF.

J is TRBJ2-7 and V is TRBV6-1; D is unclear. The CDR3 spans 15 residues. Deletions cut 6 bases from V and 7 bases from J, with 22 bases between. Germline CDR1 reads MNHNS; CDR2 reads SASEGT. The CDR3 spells CASRGYGWGREEQYF. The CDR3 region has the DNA TGTGCCAGCAGGGGATATGGCTGGGGAAGGGAAGAGCAGTACTTC.

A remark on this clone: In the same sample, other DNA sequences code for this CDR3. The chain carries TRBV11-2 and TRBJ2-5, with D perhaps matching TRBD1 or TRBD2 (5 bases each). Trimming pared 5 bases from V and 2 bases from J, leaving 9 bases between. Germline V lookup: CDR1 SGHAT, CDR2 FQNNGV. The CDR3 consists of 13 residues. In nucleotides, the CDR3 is TGTGCCAGCAGCCTGGGACCTCAAGAGACCCAGTACTTC. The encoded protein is CASSLGPQETQYF.

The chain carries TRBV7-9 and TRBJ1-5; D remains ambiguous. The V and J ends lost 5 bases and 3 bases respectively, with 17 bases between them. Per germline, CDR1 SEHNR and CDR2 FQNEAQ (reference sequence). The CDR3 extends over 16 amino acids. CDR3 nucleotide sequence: TGTGCCAGCAGCCCCGGGTGGACGGACCCCAATCAGCCCCAGCATTTT. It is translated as CASSPGWTDPNQPQHF.

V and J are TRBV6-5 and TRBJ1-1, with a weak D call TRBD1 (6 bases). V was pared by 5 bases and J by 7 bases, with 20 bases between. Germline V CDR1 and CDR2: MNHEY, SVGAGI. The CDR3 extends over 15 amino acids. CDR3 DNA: TGTGCCAGCAGTCCGAGGACAGTCTCCTTCTATGAAGCTTTCTTT. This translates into CASSPRTVSFYEAFF.

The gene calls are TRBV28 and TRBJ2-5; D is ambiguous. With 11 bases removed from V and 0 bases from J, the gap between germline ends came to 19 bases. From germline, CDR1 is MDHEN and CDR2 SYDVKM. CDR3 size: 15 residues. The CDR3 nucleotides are TGTGCCTCATCCGGCGGAAGCTCCTACCAAGAGACCCAGTACTTC. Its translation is CASSGGSSYQETQYF.

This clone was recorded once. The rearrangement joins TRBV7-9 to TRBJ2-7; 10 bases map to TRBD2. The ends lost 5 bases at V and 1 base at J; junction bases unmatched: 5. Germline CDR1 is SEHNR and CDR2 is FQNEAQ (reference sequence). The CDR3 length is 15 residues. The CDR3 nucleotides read TGTGCCAGCAGCCGACCTAGCGGGAGATCCTACGAGCAGTACTTC. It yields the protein CASSRPSGRSYEQYF.

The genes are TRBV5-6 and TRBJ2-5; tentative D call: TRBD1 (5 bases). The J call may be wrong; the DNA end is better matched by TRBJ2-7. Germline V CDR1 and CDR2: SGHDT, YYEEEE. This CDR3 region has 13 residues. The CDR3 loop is CASSRTQTYEQYF. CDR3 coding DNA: TGTGCCAGCAGCCGGACACAGACCTACGAGCAGTACTTC.

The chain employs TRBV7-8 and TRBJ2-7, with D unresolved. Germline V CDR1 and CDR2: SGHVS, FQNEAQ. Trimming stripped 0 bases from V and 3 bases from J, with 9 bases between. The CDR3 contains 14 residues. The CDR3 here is CASSLAGSIYEQYF. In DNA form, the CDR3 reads TGTGCCAGCAGCTTAGCAGGTAGTATCTACGAGCAGTACTTC.

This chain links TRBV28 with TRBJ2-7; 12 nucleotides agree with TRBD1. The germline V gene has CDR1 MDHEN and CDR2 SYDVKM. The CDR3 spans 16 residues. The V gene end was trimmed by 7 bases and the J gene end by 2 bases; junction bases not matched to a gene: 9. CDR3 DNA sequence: TGTGCCAGCACTTCTCCTTGGGACAGGGGGCCCTACGAGCAGTACTTC. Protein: CASTSPWDRGPYEQYF.

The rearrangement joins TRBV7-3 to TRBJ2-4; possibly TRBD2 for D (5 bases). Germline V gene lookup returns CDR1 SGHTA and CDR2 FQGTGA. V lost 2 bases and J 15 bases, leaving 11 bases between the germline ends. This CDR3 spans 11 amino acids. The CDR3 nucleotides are TGTGCCAGCAGCTTAGAGGGCCCGGCGTACTTC. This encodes CASSLEGPAYF.

CDR3 loop: CASSPNSVPRGQYF. The CDR3, as DNA: TGTGCCAGCAGTCCCAATTCGGTCCCTCGGGGGCAGTATTTT. This chain links TRBV7-9 with TRBJ2-3; D possibly corresponds to TRBD2 (5 bases). V shed 6 bases and J shed 11 bases, with 21 bases lying between them. The CDR3 has 14 amino acids. Germline V gene lookup returns CDR1 SEHNR and CDR2 FQNEAQ (reference sequence).

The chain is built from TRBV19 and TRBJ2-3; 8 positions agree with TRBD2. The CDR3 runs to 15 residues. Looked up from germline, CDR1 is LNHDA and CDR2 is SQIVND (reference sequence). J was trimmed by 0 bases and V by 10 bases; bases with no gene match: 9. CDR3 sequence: CATRGGRRSTDTQYF. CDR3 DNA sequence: TGTGCCACTAGAGGCGGGAGGCGGAGCACAGATACGCAGTATTTT.

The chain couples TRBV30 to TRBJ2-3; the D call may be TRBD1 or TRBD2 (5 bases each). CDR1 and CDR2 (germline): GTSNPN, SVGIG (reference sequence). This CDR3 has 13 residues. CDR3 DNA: TGTGCGAAGATGGCCTGGGGGACAGATACGCAGTATTTT. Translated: CAKMAWGTDTQYF.

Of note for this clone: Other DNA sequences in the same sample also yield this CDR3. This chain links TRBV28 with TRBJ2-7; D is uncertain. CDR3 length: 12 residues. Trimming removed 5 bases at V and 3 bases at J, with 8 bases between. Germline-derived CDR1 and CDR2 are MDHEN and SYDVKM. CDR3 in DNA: TGTGCCAGCAGTCCGTTGGGCTACGAGCAGTACTTC. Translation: CASSPLGYEQYF. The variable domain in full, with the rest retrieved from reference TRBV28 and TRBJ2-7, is DVKVTQSSRYLVKRTGEKVFLECVQDMDHENMFWYRQDPGLGLRLIYFSYDVKMKEKGDIPEGYSVSREKKERFSLILESASTNQTSMYLCASSPLGYEQYFGPGTRLTVT.

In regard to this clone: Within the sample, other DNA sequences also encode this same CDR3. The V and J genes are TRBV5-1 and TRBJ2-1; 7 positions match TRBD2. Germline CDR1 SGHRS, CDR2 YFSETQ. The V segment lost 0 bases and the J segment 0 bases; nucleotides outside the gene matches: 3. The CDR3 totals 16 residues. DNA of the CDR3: TGCGCCAGCAGCTTGGCCGGCGGGAGCTCCTACAATGAGCAGTTCTTC. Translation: CASSLAGGSSYNEQFF.

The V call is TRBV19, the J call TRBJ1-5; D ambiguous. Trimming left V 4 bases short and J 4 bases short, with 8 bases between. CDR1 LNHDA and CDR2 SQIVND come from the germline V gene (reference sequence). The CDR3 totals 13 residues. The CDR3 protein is CASSTTANQPQHF. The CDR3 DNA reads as TGTGCCAGTAGTACCACAGCAAATCAGCCCCAGCATTTT.

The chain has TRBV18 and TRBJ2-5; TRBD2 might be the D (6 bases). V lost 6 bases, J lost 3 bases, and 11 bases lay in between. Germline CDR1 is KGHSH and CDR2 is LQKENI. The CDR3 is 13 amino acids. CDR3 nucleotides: TGTGCCAGCTCGGGACTTATTAAAGAGACCCAGTACTTC. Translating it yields CASSGLIKETQYF.

DNA for the CDR3: TGTGCCAGCAGCCCGGGACTAGCGGGAGGGGCGGTCGAGCAGTACTTC. Its translation is CASSPGLAGGAVEQYF. The chain employs TRBV9 and TRBJ2-7, with 16 bases matching TRBD2. The CDR3 consists of 16 residues. CDR1 is SGDLS, CDR2 YYNGEE, per germline. Trimming cost V 4 bases and J 6 bases; bases outside gene matches: 7.

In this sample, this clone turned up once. The CDR3 spells CASSIGGVGQETQYF. In nucleotides, the CDR3 is TGTGCCAGTAGTATTGGTGGGGTCGGACAAGAGACCCAGTACTTC. This chain connects TRBV19 to TRBJ2-5; no definite D call. The germline CDR1 and CDR2 sequences are LNHDA and SQIVND (reference sequence). V was trimmed by 3 bases and J by 2 bases, leaving 13 bases between them. The CDR3 is made up of 15 amino acids.